A single sample gave rise to the 5 T cell receptor beta chains below, sequenced in a study of memory CD4+ T cells and cytomegalovirus serostatus. Single viable CD3+CD4+CD8-CD45RO+ cells were sorted as the memory CD4+ T cells. Sequencing used immunoSEQ multiplex PCR; TCRdb keeps in-frame clones, though not all of them. Here the sample spans 50,000 to 60,000 clones, 65% to 85% being singletons. The sequenced sample consisted of memory CD4+ T cells from blood. All receptors derive from an adult in good health and CMV-seronegative.

The CDR3 nucleotides read TGTGCCAGCAGCGTATTACCGTCGGGGGCGTCAGATACGCAGTATTTT. It yields the protein CASSVLPSGASDTQYF. The chain couples TRBV9 to TRBJ2-3; D tentatively reads TRBD1 or TRBD2 (6 bases each). CDR1 is SGDLS, CDR2 YYNGEE, per germline. The CDR3 totals 16 residues. V shed 1 base and J shed 4 bases, with 16 bases lying between them.

This clone occurred once. The chain combines TRBV7-6 with TRBJ1-5; a weak D match, TRBD1 (6 bases). V was cut by 5 bases and J by 3 bases, with 14 bases left in between. Germline V lookup: CDR1 SGHVS, CDR2 FNYEAQ. The CDR3 has 15 amino acids. The CDR3 DNA is TGTGCCAGCAGCAAAGCGACAGGACTCAATCAGCCCCAGCATTTT. Amino acid sequence: CASSKATGLNQPQHF.

The chain carries TRBV28 and TRBJ1-1; no reliable D call. CDR1 and CDR2 from the germline V gene are MDHEN and SYDVKM. The CDR3 contains 12 residues. V was cut by 6 bases and J by 7 bases, with 12 bases left in between. The CDR3 is CASSGPAIEAFF. The CDR3 region has the DNA TGTGCCAGCAGCGGACCCGCAATTGAAGCTTTCTTT. Together with reference TRBV28 and TRBJ1-1, the CDR3 gives the full variable domain: DVKVTQSSRYLVKRTGEKVFLECVQDMDHENMFWYRQDPGLGLRLIYFSYDVKMKEKGDIPEGYSVSREKKERFSLILESASTNQTSMYLCASSGPAIEAFFGQGTRLTVV.

This chain uses TRBV5-1 with TRBJ2-3; TRBD2 aligns across 11 bases. Losses at the gene ends were 4 bases for V and 5 bases for J; bases not matched to a gene: 12. The CDR3 is 17 amino acids. Germline assignment: CDR1 SGHRS and CDR2 YFSETQ. This CDR3 reads CASSPSSGGAGGDTQYF. The CDR3 DNA reads as TGCGCCAGCAGCCCTAGTAGCGGGGGGGCTGGAGGAGATACGCAGTATTTT.

The chain joins TRBV4-1 to TRBJ1-4, with D unclear. Trimming pared 1 base from V and 8 bases from J, leaving 5 bases between. CDR3 length: 12 residues. Germline V CDR1 and CDR2: MGHRA, YSYEKL. CDR3 loop: CASSQVREKLFF. The CDR3, as DNA: TGCGCCAGCAGCCAAGTAAGGGAAAAACTGTTTTTT.